These 22 T cell receptor beta chains came from one sample sequenced in a study of CD8 T cells in Susac syndrome. When the RNA was reverse transcribed, random hexamers were used with an input of roughly 0.45 to 1 ug. TCRdb re-called the immunoSEQ multiplex PCR reads through MiXCR, storing one row per CDR3 protein. Of some 120,000 distinct CDR3 sequences listed, 80% to 95% are singletons. Sequencing was done on a sample of CD8+ T cells from PBMCs. These receptors were obtained from a human donor in good health.

The V gene is TRBV9, the J gene TRBJ1-1, with a weak D call TRBD1 (5 bases). Germline V gene lookup returns CDR1 SGDLS and CDR2 YYNGEE. Between the trimmed V and J ends, which lost 5 bases and 3 bases, there was a span of 17 bases. The CDR3 has 15 amino acids. DNA for the CDR3: TGTGCCAGCAGTTCGTCAGGGACGGTCCACACTGAAGCTTTCTTT. Protein sequence: CASSSSGTVHTEAFF. Full variable domain (remainder filled in from reference TRBV9 and TRBJ1-1): DSGVTQTPKHLITATGQRVTLRCSPRSGDLSVYWYQQSLDQGLQFLIQYYNGEERAKGNILERFSAQQFPDLHSELNLSSLELGDSALYFCASSSSGTVHTEAFFGQGTRLTVV.

The J gene is TRBJ2-4, the V gene TRBV7-2; D is undetermined. Germline V gives CDR1 SGHTA, CDR2 FQGNSA. The CDR3 covers 12 residues. Trimming left V 3 bases short and J 9 bases short, with 9 bases between. This chain's CDR3 is CASSLTAGIQYF. For the CDR3, the DNA is TGTGCCAGCAGCTTGACCGCCGGCATTCAGTACTTC.

The CDR3 DNA is TGTGCCAGCAGTGAACAACAGAACACCGGGGAGCTGTTTTTT. It encodes CASSEQQNTGELFF. This chain uses TRBV6-1 with TRBJ2-2; no clear D gene. The CDR3 spans 14 residues. V was pared by 2 bases and J by 1 base, with 5 bases between. CDR1 and CDR2 (germline): MNHNS, SASEGT.

The V and J genes are TRBV7-2 and TRBJ1-3; D ambiguous. This CDR3 is 17 amino acids long. Germline CDR1 is SGHTA and CDR2 is FQGNSA. V lost 4 bases, J lost 4 bases, and 20 bases lay in between. This CDR3 is CASSWAGPSVRGNTIYF. In DNA form, the CDR3 reads TGTGCCAGCAGCTGGGCCGGGCCTTCGGTGCGAGGAAACACCATATATTTT.

The chain joins TRBV19 to TRBJ2-5; D not certain. CDR3 length: 13 residues. V was pared by 5 bases and J by 2 bases, with 9 bases between. Germline CDR1 and CDR2: LNHDA and SQIVND (reference sequence). DNA for the CDR3: TGTGCCAGTAGTGTTTGGCAGCAAGAGACCCAGTACTTC. This gives the protein CASSVWQQETQYF.

The chain couples TRBV5-4 to TRBJ1-2; 7 bases are a match to TRBD1. The CDR3 spans 15 residues. Germline CDR1 and CDR2: SGHNT and YYREEE (reference sequence). V gave up 4 bases and J gave up 3 bases; unmatched junction bases: 9. The DNA for the CDR3 is TGTGCCAGCAGCCTGACAGGGTTGGGGTACTATGGCTACACCTTC. This sequence encodes CASSLTGLGYYGYTF.

The chain uses TRBV5-1 and TRBJ2-5; no firm D call. V was trimmed by 0 bases and J by 4 bases, leaving 10 bases between them. Germline V gene data show CDR1 as SGHRS and CDR2 as YFSETQ. The CDR3 has 14 amino acids. CDR3 coding DNA: TGCGCCAGCAGCTTGGCAGGAAACGGAGAGACCCAGTACTTC. Encoded protein: CASSLAGNGETQYF. Based on the CDR3 plus reference TRBV5-1 and TRBJ2-5, the full variable domain is KAGVTQTPRYLIKTRGQQVTLSCSPISGHRSVSWYQQTPGQGLQFLFEYFSETQRNKGNFPGRFSGRQFSNSRSEMNVSTLELGDSALYLCASSLAGNGETQYFGPGTRLLVL.

The V gene is TRBV14, the J gene TRBJ1-6, with D uncertain. V shed 4 bases and J shed 7 bases, with 11 bases lying between them. Looked up from germline, CDR1 is SGHDN and CDR2 is FVKESK. The CDR3 is 14 amino acids. CDR3 nucleotide sequence: TGTGCCAGCAGCCGAAGGACGGGAAATTCACCCCTCCACTTT. Its protein product is CASSRRTGNSPLHF.

The rearrangement joins TRBV5-1 to TRBJ2-5; tentatively, D is TRBD1 or TRBD2 (5 bases each). Germline V gives CDR1 SGHRS, CDR2 YFSETQ. V dropped 0 bases and J dropped 5 bases, with 5 bases sitting between them. This CDR3 is 12 amino acids long. The CDR3 region has the DNA TGCGCCAGCAGCTTGGGGGACGAGACCCAGTACTTC. Its translation is CASSLGDETQYF.

This clonotype has more than one count but fewer than ten. The V gene is TRBV11-2, the J gene TRBJ1-5; D unresolved. V lost 3 bases to trimming and J lost 1 base, with 7 bases between them. This CDR3 is built from 14 residues. Germline V gene lookup returns CDR1 SGHAT and CDR2 FQNNGV. CDR3 loop: CASSLGRSNQPQHF. The CDR3 DNA is TGTGCCAGCAGCTTGGGTCGGAGCAATCAGCCCCAGCATTTT.

This chain links TRBV29-1 with TRBJ2-2; unclear D gene. Per the germline V gene, CDR1 is SQVTM and CDR2 is ANQGSEA. V shed 2 bases and J shed 3 bases, with 4 bases lying between them. The CDR3 sequence is 12 residues long. CDR3: CSVESDTGELFF. As DNA, the CDR3 is TGCAGCGTTGAATCGGACACCGGGGAGCTGTTTTTT.

The table lists this clonotype with a count of one. The J gene is TRBJ1-3, the V gene TRBV20-1; 9 bases are a match to TRBD1. Germline CDR1 reads DFQATT; CDR2 reads SNEGSKA (reference sequence). The CDR3 totals 17 residues. The ends lost 3 bases at V and 3 bases at J; junction bases unmatched: 12. As DNA, the CDR3 is TGCAGTGCTAGCGTCCCGGGACAGGGTTCGTATGGAAACACCATATATTTT. Protein sequence: CSASVPGQGSYGNTIYF.

This chain links TRBV27 with TRBJ1-6, with a weak D call TRBD1 (6 bases). V lost 6 bases to trimming and J lost 7 bases, with 16 bases between them. Germline V gives CDR1 MNHEY, CDR2 SMNVEV (reference sequence). The CDR3 loop spans 15 amino acids. The CDR3 nucleotides read TGTGCCAGCAGCACCCCAACAGGGATCAATTCACCCCTCCACTTT. Protein: CASSTPTGINSPLHF.

The chain combines TRBV6-5 with TRBJ2-7; D remains unclear. In germline, CDR1 is MNHEY, CDR2 SVGAGI. The CDR3 consists of 14 residues. Trimming pared 7 bases from V and 2 bases from J, leaving 15 bases between. This chain's CDR3 is CASTSPDRAYEQYF. CDR3 in DNA: TGTGCCAGCACCTCACCGGATAGGGCCTACGAGCAGTACTTC.

CDR3 in DNA: TGTGCCAGCAGTTACCTTTGGGACAGATCCGCAGATACGCAGTATTTT. Its protein product is CASSYLWDRSADTQYF. The chain employs TRBV6-2 or TRBV6-3 and TRBJ2-3, with 7 bases that match TRBD1. The CDR3 runs 16 residues. Germline CDR1 and CDR2: MNHEY and SVGEGT. The V gene end was trimmed by 2 bases and the J gene end by 4 bases; junction bases not matched to a gene: 9.

The chain employs TRBV9 and TRBJ2-5, with TRBD2 as a possible D gene (6 bases). V lost 5 bases and J 5 bases, leaving 19 bases between the germline ends. CDR1 is SGDLS, CDR2 YYNGEE, per germline. This CDR3 comprises 15 residues. The CDR3 here is CASSPGTLTRETQYF. The CDR3 DNA follows: TGTGCCAGCAGTCCCGGGACTCTGACCCGGGAGACCCAGTACTTC.

CDR3 protein: CATTSEGSNEQFF. As DNA, the CDR3 is TGTGCCACCACCTCCGAGGGGAGTAATGAGCAGTTCTTC. This rearrangement joins TRBV3-1 to TRBJ2-1; D is perhaps TRBD1 or TRBD2 (5 bases each). Trimming pared 10 bases from V and 7 bases from J, leaving 17 bases between. The length of the CDR3 is 13 residues. The germline V gene has CDR1 LGHDT and CDR2 YNNKEL (reference sequence).

The V gene is TRBV28, the J gene TRBJ2-2; D remains ambiguous. Germline CDR1 and CDR2: MDHEN and SYDVKM. V was pared by 7 bases and J by 0 bases, with 6 bases between. CDR3 length: 13 residues. This chain's CDR3 is CASIFANTGELFF. CDR3 sequence (DNA): TGTGCCAGCATCTTTGCGAACACCGGGGAGCTGTTTTTT.

This clonotype showed up just once. This sequence joins TRBV7-9 and TRBJ1-6; D uncertain. From germline, CDR1 is SEHNR and CDR2 FQNEAQ (reference sequence). The CDR3 runs to 18 residues. Between the trimmed V and J ends, which lost 3 bases and 0 bases, there was a span of 15 bases. Written as DNA, the CDR3 is TGTGCCAGCAGCTTCTCGTCCCAGACCAGCTCCTATAATTCACCCCTCCACTTT. It translates to CASSFSSQTSSYNSPLHF.

The CDR3, as DNA: TGCAGTGCCCATCGGGCGGGAGGGATAAACAATGAGCAGTTCTTC. The encoded protein is CSAHRAGGINNEQFF. The rearrangement joins TRBV20-1 to TRBJ2-1; TRBD2 matches 9 bases. CDR1 and CDR2 from the germline V gene are DFQATT and SNEGSKA (reference sequence). CDR3 length: 15 amino acids. J lost 5 bases, V lost 6 bases, and 11 bases had no gene match.

This chain joins TRBV6-4 and TRBJ2-1; 10 bases agree with TRBD1. CDR3 size: 16 residues. CDR1 is MRHNA, CDR2 SNTAGT, per germline. Trimming removed 5 bases from V and 6 bases from J; junction bases left unmatched: 10. The CDR3 nucleotides are TGTGCCAGCAGTCGCAGACCGGGACAGGGGTTCAATGAGCAGTTCTTC. It is translated as CASSRRPGQGFNEQFF.

J is TRBJ1-5 and V is TRBV12-3 or TRBV12-4, with TRBD1 identical over 8 bases. CDR3 length: 15 amino acids. J was trimmed by 4 bases and V by 3 bases; bases with no gene match: 5. This CDR3 is CASSLQGAGNQPQHF. CDR3 nucleotides: TGTGCCAGCAGTTTGCAGGGGGCTGGGAATCAGCCCCAGCATTTT.